A single sample is the source of the 27 T cell receptor beta chains below, sequenced in a study of T cell responses to AZD1222 COVID-19 vaccine. Sequencing was performed with immunoSEQ multiplex PCR; in TCRdb, only in-frame clones are kept and a portion is missing. Here the sample spans 160,000 or so clones, 85% to 95% being singletons. Sequences were derived from peripheral blood, sampled on day 0 of AZD1222 vaccination. These receptor sequences come from an adult in good health.

The chain has TRBV18 and TRBJ1-4; no definite D call. This CDR3 is 13 amino acids long. Per germline, CDR1 KGHSH and CDR2 LQKENI. The V and J ends lost 4 bases and 8 bases respectively, with 11 bases between them. The CDR3 DNA reads as TGTGCCAGCTCACTGGGGTTGGAGGAAAAACTGTTTTTT. It is translated as CASSLGLEEKLFF.

The chain uses TRBV28 and TRBJ2-1; unclear D gene. The V gene lost 1 base and the J gene lost 9 bases, with 13 bases spanning the gap. The CDR3 contains 14 residues. In germline, CDR1 is MDHEN, CDR2 SYDVKM. This CDR3 is CASSLSIGVSEQFF. CDR3 in DNA: TGTGCCAGCAGTTTATCGATTGGAGTTAGTGAGCAGTTCTTC.

This clone was detected once. V gene TRBV9 combines with J gene TRBJ2-3; D gene unclear. V was trimmed by 3 bases and J by 3 bases, leaving 5 bases between them. The germline gives CDR1 SGDLS, CDR2 YYNGEE. CDR3 length: 12 residues. The CDR3: CASSERTDTQYF. In DNA form, the CDR3 reads TGTGCCAGCAGCGAGCGTACAGATACGCAGTATTTT.

A note on this clone: Additional DNA sequences in this sample encode the identical CDR3. V and J are TRBV4-1 and TRBJ2-7, with 9 bases aligning to TRBD1. V was pared by 2 bases and J by 5 bases, with 1 base of the junction left unmatched. In germline, CDR1 is MGHRA, CDR2 YSYEKL. The CDR3 length is 13 residues. The CDR3 DNA follows: TGCGCCAGCAGCCAACGGACAGGGGACGAGCAGTACTTC. It yields the protein CASSQRTGDEQYF.

CDR3 sequence: CSASSRRTENSPLHF. The DNA of the CDR3 is TGCAGTGCTAGTAGCCGACGGACAGAAAATTCACCCCTCCACTTT. The chain combines TRBV20-1 with TRBJ1-6; the D gene is possibly TRBD1 (6 bases). Between the trimmed V and J ends, which lost 3 bases and 7 bases, there was a span of 16 bases. The CDR3 spans 15 residues. Germline CDR1 DFQATT, CDR2 SNEGSKA (reference sequence).

The chain has TRBV5-1 and TRBJ1-1; possible D gene TRBD1, 6 bases. Germline V gene lookup returns CDR1 SGHRS and CDR2 YFSETQ. The CDR3 has 16 amino acids. Trimming cost V 1 base and J 4 bases, with 17 bases left between them. The CDR3 loop is CASSLKKWGPSTEAFF. The CDR3 nucleotides are TGCGCCAGCAGCTTGAAAAAGTGGGGGCCTTCCACTGAAGCTTTCTTT.

The genes are TRBV5-1 and TRBJ2-1, with TRBD2 matching 8 bases. The CDR3 has 15 amino acids. The junction had 4 bases not matched to a gene; V was cut back by 2 bases and J by 3 bases. The germline CDR1 and CDR2 sequences are SGHRS and YFSETQ. The CDR3 region is CASSFRTSSYNEQFF. The CDR3 nucleotides are TGCGCCAGCAGCTTCAGGACTAGCAGCTACAATGAGCAGTTCTTC.

CDR3 sequence (DNA): TGTGCCAGCAGCGTAGCTCGGGGGGGTGAAGCTTTCTTT. Protein product: CASSVARGGEAFF. The chain employs TRBV9 and TRBJ1-1; D is possibly TRBD1 (5 bases). The V gene's germline CDR1 is SGDLS and CDR2 YYNGEE. This CDR3 comprises 13 residues. V was pared by 0 bases and J by 7 bases, with 10 bases between.

This clone has a single count. J is TRBJ2-1 and V is TRBV18; 12 nucleotides align to TRBD2. Germline CDR1 is KGHSH and CDR2 is LQKENI. V lost 4 bases, J lost 5 bases, and 0 bases stayed unmatched. This CDR3 is built from 14 residues. The chain's CDR3 is CASSRTSGDNEQFF. CDR3 sequence (DNA): TGTGCCAGCTCACGGACTAGCGGGGACAATGAGCAGTTCTTC.

The chain joins TRBV25-1 to TRBJ2-5; 11 positions agree with TRBD2. Trimming at V came to 8 bases and at J to 0 bases, leaving 5 bases not matched to a gene. The length of the CDR3 is 15 residues. Germline loops: CDR1 MGHDK, CDR2 SYGVNS. The CDR3 DNA reads as TGTGCCAGCTGTCTAGCGGGAGGCTACCAAGAGACCCAGTACTTC. This encodes CASCLAGGYQETQYF.

The chain links TRBV28 to TRBJ2-7, with D unresolved. V shed 7 bases and J shed 0 bases, with 4 bases lying between them. The CDR3 length is 11 residues. Germline values: CDR1 MDHEN, CDR2 SYDVKM. The chain's CDR3 is CASMGSYEQYF. The CDR3 bases are TGTGCCAGCATGGGCTCCTACGAGCAGTACTTC.

The chain recombines TRBV18 with TRBJ1-4, with no clear D. Germline V gene data show CDR1 as KGHSH and CDR2 as LQKENI. This CDR3 is 16 amino acids long. With 1 base removed from V and 0 bases from J, the gap between germline ends came to 9 bases. Here the CDR3 reads CASSPRRHSTNEKLFF. The CDR3 nucleotides are TGTGCCAGCTCACCACGTCGACACTCAACTAATGAAAAACTGTTTTTT.

The chain has TRBV27 and TRBJ2-7; D may be TRBD2 (5 bases). The germline V and J ends were trimmed by 7 bases and 0 bases, with 16 bases remaining between them. Germline V gene lookup returns CDR1 MNHEY and CDR2 SMNVEV (reference sequence). The CDR3 runs to 15 residues. CDR3 amino acids: CASKVLRGSSYEQYF. CDR3 DNA: TGTGCCAGCAAGGTCCTCCGGGGAAGCTCCTACGAGCAGTACTTC.

The chain combines TRBV28 with TRBJ2-2, with 8 bases lining up with TRBD1. The junction had 4 bases not matched to a gene; V was cut back by 10 bases and J by 0 bases. CDR1 is MDHEN, CDR2 SYDVKM, per germline. The CDR3 spans 14 residues. DNA for the CDR3: TGTGCCATTGACAGGGGAACGAACACCGGGGAGCTGTTTTTT. It specifies CAIDRGTNTGELFF.

The chain links TRBV28 to TRBJ2-1; tentative D call: TRBD2 (6 bases). Germline V gives CDR1 MDHEN, CDR2 SYDVKM. This CDR3 spans 15 amino acids. Trimming removed 4 bases from V and 0 bases from J, with 10 bases in between. The CDR3 DNA is TGTGCCAGCAGTTACTCCGGGGGCTCCTACAATGAGCAGTTCTTC. Protein sequence: CASSYSGGSYNEQFF.

This sequence joins TRBV7-9 and TRBJ1-1; a possible D gene is TRBD1 (5 bases). The CDR3 covers 14 residues. Trimming stripped 5 bases from V and 0 bases from J, with 10 bases between. In germline, CDR1 is SEHNR, CDR2 FQNEAQ (reference sequence). CDR3 DNA: TGTGCCAGCAGCCCACAGGACATGAACACTGAAGCTTTCTTT. Encoded protein: CASSPQDMNTEAFF.

The chain has TRBV2 and TRBJ2-3, with D perhaps TRBD1 (6 bases). Per germline, CDR1 SNHLY and CDR2 FYNNEI. Trimming took 10 bases from V and 2 from J, leaving 19 bases between them. This CDR3 has 15 residues. The CDR3 loop reads CAIKETGSFTDTQYF. CDR3 nucleotide sequence: TGTGCCATTAAAGAAACAGGGTCTTTCACAGATACGCAGTATTTT.

The rearrangement uses TRBV7-3 and TRBJ2-1; weak D call: TRBD2 (6 bases). Trimming left V 5 bases short and J 7 bases short, with 21 bases between. This CDR3 has 16 residues. Germline values: CDR1 SGHTA, CDR2 FQGTGA. The CDR3 loop is CASSPGVGRGPNEQFF. The DNA of the CDR3 is TGTGCCAGCAGCCCAGGTGTCGGGAGAGGTCCAAATGAGCAGTTCTTC.

The gene calls are TRBV5-1 and TRBJ2-7; maybe TRBD2 (6 bases). V was shortened by 0 bases and J by 6 bases, with 10 bases between the two germline ends. Germline CDR1 SGHRS, CDR2 YFSETQ. The CDR3 contains 13 residues. The CDR3 spells CASSLGRGGEQYF. The CDR3 region has the DNA TGCGCCAGCAGCTTGGGGAGGGGTGGCGAGCAGTACTTC.

V and J are TRBV5-1 and TRBJ2-1; TRBD1 agrees at 10 bases. V was pared by 4 bases and J by 8 bases, with 6 bases of the junction left unmatched. The CDR3 has 14 residues. Germline loops: CDR1 SGHRS, CDR2 YFSETQ. DNA for the CDR3: TGCGCCAGCAGCGGGGGACAGGGGTTCGATGAGCAGTTCTTC. This codes for CASSGGQGFDEQFF.

The rearrangement links TRBV27 to TRBJ2-1; possible D gene TRBD2, 5 bases. Germline loops: CDR1 MNHEY, CDR2 SMNVEV (reference sequence). The CDR3 length is 12 residues. Trimming left V 4 bases short and J 7 bases short, with 8 bases between. CDR3 coding DNA: TGTGCCAGCAGTTCCTTAGCGAATGAGCAGTTCTTC. Its protein is CASSSLANEQFF.

This rearrangement joins TRBV24-1 to TRBJ2-7; TRBD1 might be the D (5 bases). The germline CDR1 and CDR2 sequences are KGHDR and SFDVKD. The CDR3 is 14 amino acids. Deletions cut 5 bases from V and 3 bases from J, with 13 bases between. The chain's CDR3 is CATSASGIDYEQYF. CDR3 sequence (DNA): TGTGCCACCAGTGCGTCAGGGATAGACTACGAGCAGTACTTC.

This rearrangement joins TRBV19 to TRBJ1-5; maybe TRBD1 (6 bases). CDR1 is LNHDA, CDR2 SQIVND, per germline (reference sequence). Trimming stripped 6 bases from V and 3 bases from J, with 18 bases between. This CDR3 has 16 amino acids. CDR3 loop: CASRSYPTGTNQPQHF. The DNA for the CDR3 is TGTGCCAGTAGATCCTACCCGACAGGAACCAATCAGCCCCAGCATTTT.

The chain joins TRBV5-1 to TRBJ2-1; 9 positions match TRBD2. The trim removed 0 bases at V and 5 bases at J, leaving 3 bases unmatched. CDR3 size: 15 residues. Germline V gives CDR1 SGHRS, CDR2 YFSETQ. CDR3 region: CASSLVAGANNEQFF. The CDR3 nucleotides read TGCGCCAGCAGCTTGGTAGCGGGAGCGAACAATGAGCAGTTCTTC.

This CDR3 is CASSPSLAGNSYEQYF. CDR3 bases: TGCGCCAGCAGCCCCTCACTAGCGGGCAACTCCTACGAGCAGTACTTC. The rearrangement links TRBV5-1 to TRBJ2-7, with 9 nucleotides matching TRBD2. After removal of 4 bases from V and 0 bases from J, the junction contained 8 bases not matched to a gene. CDR1 SGHRS and CDR2 YFSETQ come from the germline V gene. This CDR3 has 16 amino acids.

The chain links TRBV6-1 to TRBJ1-5, with D tentatively TRBD1 (5 bases). The CDR3 has 15 residues. CDR1 MNHNS and CDR2 SASEGT come from the germline V gene. V lost 2 bases and J 2 bases, leaving 10 bases between the germline ends. For the CDR3, the DNA is TGTGCCAGCAGTGAATTCTGGGGGGGCAATCAGCCCCAGCATTTT. Its protein product is CASSEFWGGNQPQHF.

The V call is TRBV7-3, the J call TRBJ2-1, with TRBD2 matching over 14 bases. The CDR3 is 15 residues long. The trim removed 3 bases at V and 11 bases at J, leaving 6 bases unmatched. Germline V gene data show CDR1 as SGHTA and CDR2 as FQGTGA. The CDR3 coding sequence is TGTGCCAGCAGCTTTACGGGACTAGCGGGAGAGCAGCAGTTCTTC. This sequence encodes CASSFTGLAGEQQFF.